These T cell receptor beta chains were read from a single sample in a study of graft-versus-host responses after intestinal transplantation. These TCRs are of unknown antigen specificity. Clones were sequenced by immunoSEQ multiplex PCR, and TCRdb holds only the in-frame ones, with some missing. The table has around 120,000 clones, 85% to 95% seen once; the top ten hold more than 0.1%. Sequenced material: unstimulated CD4+ T cells sorted from spleen or lymph node cells, taken before intestinal transplant. These receptor sequences come from a human donor who received an intestinal transplant. Each CDR3 is given with its conserved first and last residue. Each record gives: clone size, V gene, J gene, D gene, CDR3 length, CDR3 protein, CDR3 DNA. D genes are given only for firm matches. Clone size is not always given. Where it is, it says once, few, many or a class for expanded clones.

abundance: NA; v_gene: TRBV29-1; j_gene: TRBJ2-2; d_gene: NA; len: 13; CDR3aa: CSYGTVNTGELFF; CDR3nt: TGCAGCTACGGGACCGTGAACACCGGGGAGCTGTTTTTT
abundance: NA; v_gene: TRBV5-1; j_gene: TRBJ1-2; d_gene: TRBD1; len: 15; CDR3aa: CASSLVQGANYGYTF; CDR3nt: TGCGCCAGCAGCTTGGTACAGGGGGCTAACTATGGCTACACCTTC
abundance: NA; v_gene: TRBV30; j_gene: TRBJ2-1; d_gene: NA; len: 14; CDR3aa: CAWSVSAQVDEQFF; CDR3nt: TGTGCCTGGAGTGTTAGCGCGCAAGTAGATGAGCAGTTCTTC
abundance: NA; v_gene: TRBV7-2; j_gene: TRBJ2-1; d_gene: TRBD2; len: 16; CDR3aa: CASSLAGLAGNNEQFF; CDR3nt: TGTGCCAGCAGCTTAGCGGGACTAGCGGGAAACAATGAGCAGTTCTTC
abundance: NA; v_gene: TRBV2; j_gene: TRBJ1-5; d_gene: NA; len: 14; CDR3aa: CASLSDGHNQPQHF; CDR3nt: TGTGCCAGCCTCTCCGACGGGCACAATCAGCCCCAGCATTTT
abundance: once; v_gene: TRBV29-1; j_gene: TRBJ2-1; d_gene: TRBD2; len: 17; CDR3aa: CSADRTSGRARYNEQFF; CDR3nt: TGCAGCGCGGATCGGACTAGCGGGAGGGCCAGGTACAATGAGCAGTTCTTC
abundance: NA; v_gene: TRBV28; j_gene: TRBJ1-1; d_gene: NA; len: 12; CDR3aa: CASSLLQGKAFF; CDR3nt: TGTGCCAGCAGTTTATTACAGGGAAAAGCTTTCTTT
abundance: NA; v_gene: TRBV5-1; j_gene: TRBJ1-1; d_gene: TRBD1; len: 16; CDR3aa: CASSHGQGYMNTEAFF; CDR3nt: TGCGCCAGCAGTCATGGACAGGGATACATGAACACTGAAGCTTTCTTT
abundance: NA; v_gene: TRBV5-4; j_gene: TRBJ2-7; d_gene: NA; len: 14; CDR3aa: CASSSRDALESSRF; CDR3nt: TGTGCCAGCAGCTCAAGGGACGCATTGGAATCCTCACGCTTC
abundance: NA; v_gene: TRBV18; j_gene: TRBJ1-5; d_gene: NA; len: 14; CDR3aa: CASSGQTRDQPQHF; CDR3nt: TGTGCCAGTTCCGGACAGACGAGAGATCAGCCCCAGCATTTT
abundance: NA; v_gene: TRBV6-1; j_gene: TRBJ2-1; d_gene: TRBD2; len: 13; CDR3aa: CASRTSGIFEQFF; CDR3nt: TGTGCCAGCAGGACTAGCGGGATATTTGAGCAGTTCTTC
abundance: NA; v_gene: TRBV28; j_gene: TRBJ1-1; d_gene: NA; len: 15; CDR3aa: CASSLVGLGLTEAFF; CDR3nt: TGTGCCAGCAGTTTAGTCGGATTGGGTTTGACTGAAGCTTTCTTT
abundance: once; v_gene: TRBV4-2; j_gene: TRBJ2-1; d_gene: NA; len: 15; CDR3aa: CASSQELQGYNEQFF; CDR3nt: TGTGCCAGCAGCCAAGAGCTGCAGGGCTACAATGAGCAGTTCTTC
abundance: NA; v_gene: TRBV21-1; j_gene: TRBJ2-7; d_gene: NA; len: 14; CDR3aa: CAQAQGGVPYEQYF; CDR3nt: TGTGCGCAAGCCCAGGGCGGGGTCCCCTACGAGCAGTACTTC
abundance: NA; v_gene: TRBV5-1; j_gene: TRBJ2-7; d_gene: NA; len: 15; CDR3aa: CASSLGRGGPYEQYF; CDR3nt: TGCGCCAGCAGCTTGGGCAGGGGGGGTCCCTACGAGCAGTACTTC
abundance: NA; v_gene: TRBV11-2; j_gene: TRBJ2-7; d_gene: TRBD1; len: 15; CDR3aa: CASSLGPGQGYEQYF; CDR3nt: TGTGCCAGCAGCTTAGGGCCGGGACAGGGCTACGAGCAGTACTTC
abundance: NA; v_gene: TRBV2; j_gene: TRBJ2-7; d_gene: NA; len: 12; CDR3aa: CASRVTIYEQYF; CDR3nt: TGTGCCAGCAGGGTAACTATCTACGAGCAGTACTTC
abundance: NA; v_gene: TRBV5-1; j_gene: TRBJ1-6; d_gene: NA; len: 14; CDR3aa: CASKIQGLNSPLHF; CDR3nt: TGCGCCAGCAAAATCCAGGGGTTAAATTCACCCCTCCACTTT
abundance: NA; v_gene: TRBV28; j_gene: TRBJ1-1; d_gene: NA; len: 14; CDR3aa: CASSWPRSVTEAFF; CDR3nt: TGTGCCAGTTCCTGGCCCCGGAGTGTCACTGAAGCTTTCTTT
abundance: once; v_gene: TRBV9; j_gene: TRBJ2-1; d_gene: NA; len: 14; CDR3aa: CASSVAGSYNEQFF; CDR3nt: TGTGCCAGCAGCGTAGCGGGATCCTACAATGAGCAGTTCTTC
abundance: NA; v_gene: TRBV5-6; j_gene: TRBJ1-5; d_gene: NA; len: 17; CDR3aa: CASSLFGEKYSNQPQHF; CDR3nt: TGTGCCAGCAGCTTGTTTGGAGAAAAATATAGCAATCAGCCCCAGCATTTT
abundance: NA; v_gene: TRBV19; j_gene: TRBJ2-7; d_gene: TRBD1; len: 15; CDR3aa: CASSRTGTVSYEQYF; CDR3nt: TGTGCCAGTAGTAGAACCGGGACAGTCTCCTACGAGCAGTACTTC